This T cell receptor (beta chain) was sequenced during a study of OX40 agonist ivuxolimab in advanced cancers. Across the study: Patients received the agonistic anti-OX40 (CD134) antibody ivuxolimab. General study results and limits: It was also the case that some nonresponders had low normalized T-cell clonal expansion.

Measured with immunoSEQ multiplex PCR; TCRdb has only the in-frame clones, and not every one. This sample has about 86,000 clones, with about 89% found just once. The CDR3 runs to 14 residues. Germline trimming cut 6 bases from V and 5 bases from J; bases unmatched to any gene: 7. Germline CDR1 is MNHNY and CDR2 is SVGAGI (reference sequence). Only one count was recorded for this clone. Its antigen is as yet unknown. This material consisted of CD4+ or CD8+ T cells sorted from blood, taken in a trial of the OX40 agonist ivuxolimab. The sequence came from an adult with an advanced solid tumor such as melanoma, head and neck, liver or kidney cancer. The V and J genes are TRBV6-6 and TRBJ2-7; 10 bases line up with TRBD1. The CDR3 reads CASRATGGVHEQYF. CDR3 bases: TGTGCCAGCAGAGCGACAGGGGGCGTTCACGAGCAGTACTTC.